The subject of this entry is one TCR beta chain. This clonotype occurred many times. The antigen this receptor binds is unknown. No qualities accompany the bases; no much larger clone lies one base away. The method behind the library was 5' RACE. Sequenced on a NextSeq 500. The TCR library protocol attached unique molecular identifiers to individual cDNA molecules to correct for sequencing error and PCR bias. Both TCR alpha and beta chains were sequenced, and tight co-correlation was observed between alpha and beta sequence abundances in each sample. From the authors' description of their analysis: Decombinator V4 was used to annotate TCR sequences for V gene, J gene and CDR3. Expanded TCRs were defined as changing significantly between any two time points under a Poisson model with p below 0.0001. TCR abundances were normalised to the total number of TCRs sequenced per sample and expressed as counts per million. MAIT TCRs were defined by TRAV1-2 paired with TRAJ12, TRAJ20 or TRAJ33, and iNKT TCRs by TRAV10 paired with TRAJ18. VDJdb, accessed 1 November 2021, was searched for CMV, EBV and SARS-CoV-2 annotated TCRs, with TCRs annotated for multiple antigens excluded. TCRdb trimmed the raw reads at Q25, called clones with MiXCR and kept productive beta chains. Each CDR3 protein appears once, grouped with its most common genes and DNA. TCRdb, not the original authors, processed these V and J calls. The sample records tens of thousands of distinct CDR3 sequences, less than 10% of which are singletons. Around 13% of the sample comes from the top ten.

These data belong to a study of early T cells in non-severe SARS-CoV-2 infection (TCRdb year 2021). As for the study more broadly: Because TCR sequencing relied on bulk RNA taken from unsorted whole blood, pairing of alpha and beta chains was not possible. General findings and caveats noted by the study authors: Matching against VDJdb was skewed toward anti-spike CD8 responses, likely underestimated virus-specific expansions, and missed private and CD4 specificities.

Set within a cohort of healthcare workers in London, UK, this nested case-control study involved weekly PCR testing of nasopharyngeal swabs along with blood sampling. Healthcare workers were recruited between 23 and 31 March 2020, during the week of the UK lockdown, and were followed weekly for up to about 16 weeks. V gives up 4 bases and J gives up 0 bases, and the segment between their germline ends measures 18 bases. CDR1 and CDR2 (SGHVS, FNYEAQ) derive from the germline V gene. The cysteine opens and the phenylalanine closes a CDR3 of 18 amino acids. This entry keeps only the CDR3 DNA: 54 bases, framed from base 1.

Sequenced input: whole blood. This receptor chain uses TRBV7-6 and TRBJ2-2, with the D call perhaps TRBD1 or TRBD2, each one matching 5 bases. The clonotype comes from an adult who was a healthcare worker with PCR-confirmed SARS-CoV-2 infection or an uninfected control (not recorded which). For the CDR3, the sequence is CASSSRGRARTNTGELFF. The DNA sequence reads TGTGCCAGCAGCTCGAGGGGCAGGGCAAGGACGAACACCGGGGAGCTGTTTTTT.